A selection of T cell receptor beta chains follows, all from one sample in a study of blood T cells in healthy people across ages. TCRdb reanalysed the 5' RACE reads using MiXCR and keeps one entry per CDR3 protein. The sample has about 970,000 distinct CDR3 sequences, roughly 50% seen once. Material for sequencing was blood. Receptors originate from a woman aged 55-69 years in good health. The CDR3 runs from the conserved cysteine through the conserved F or W. The D gene is left open where the match is weak. A row's size may be missing; if present it is once, few, many or a size class.

j_call v_call d_call clone_size cdr3_aa cdr3_nt
TRBJ2-6 TRBV29-1 - few CSVRGGGSANVLTF TGCAGCGTAAGGGGCGGAGGGTCGGCCAACGTCCTGACTTTC
TRBJ2-2 TRBV11-2 TRBD2 few CASNALAGNTGELFF TGTGCCAGCAATGCACTAGCGGGAAACACCGGGGAGCTGTTTTTT
TRBJ1-5 TRBV2 TRBD1 - CASTGQNSNQPQHF TGTGCCAGTACGGGACAGAATAGCAATCAGCCCCAGCATTTT
TRBJ2-7 TRBV7-2 TRBD2 few CASSLVSGRAEEQYF TGTGCCAGCAGCTTAGTCAGCGGGAGGGCCGAAGAGCAGTACTTC
TRBJ2-3 TRBV20-1 - - CSARDQRGVWADTQYF TGCAGTGCTAGAGATCAACGTGGGGTTTGGGCAGATACGCAGTATTTT
TRBJ2-1 TRBV4-1 - - CASSVFRDSAYNEQFF TGCGCCAGCAGCGTATTCCGGGACTCCGCCTACAATGAGCAGTTCTTC
TRBJ2-7 TRBV12-3/TRBV12-4 - few CASSLAEESQAYEQYF TGTGCCAGCAGTTTAGCGGAGGAGAGTCAGGCCTACGAGCAGTACTTC
TRBJ1-1 TRBV6-5 TRBD1 - CASGLTGATEAFF TGTGCCAGCGGACTAACAGGGGCTACTGAAGCTTTCTTT
TRBJ1-5 TRBV25-1 - - CASSDPRQNQPQHF TGTGCCAGCAGTGACCCACGACAGAATCAGCCCCAGCATTTT
TRBJ2-1 TRBV7-3 - - CASSLRASDGGEQFF TGTGCCAGCAGCTTAAGGGCCTCCGACGGAGGTGAGCAGTTCTTC
TRBJ2-7 TRBV4-3 TRBD2 - CASSQEGSSGRAEQYF TGCGCCAGCAGCCAAGAAGGCTCTAGCGGGAGGGCCGAGCAGTACTTC
TRBJ2-7 TRBV28 - many CASSLGGLTYEQYF TGTGCCAGCAGCCTCGGGGGGCTTACCTACGAGCAGTACTTC
TRBJ2-3 TRBV28 TRBD2 few CASSPGLAGNADTQYF TGTGCCAGCAGTCCGGGACTAGCGGGAAACGCAGATACGCAGTATTTT
TRBJ2-5 TRBV10-3 TRBD2 - CAISGGSGAIQETQYF TGTGCCATCAGTGGGGGAAGCGGGGCGATACAAGAGACCCAGTACTTC
TRBJ2-1 TRBV29-1 - - CSAVGLARGNEQFF TGCAGCGCCGTAGGGCTAGCGAGGGGCAATGAGCAGTTCTTC
TRBJ2-1 TRBV20-1 - few CSARGGPSYNEQFF TGCAGTGCTAGAGGGGGACCCTCCTACAATGAGCAGTTCTTC
TRBJ2-7 TRBV5-1 - - CASSLDGQTDYEQYF TGCGCCAGCAGCTTGGATGGGCAAACAGACTACGAGCAGTACTTC
TRBJ2-2 TRBV4-2 - - CASSQDSDSIFIGELFF TGTGCCAGCAGCCAAGATTCAGATAGCATCTTCATCGGGGAGCTGTTTTTT
TRBJ2-3 TRBV6-1 - - CASSEATSTDTQYF TGTGCCAGCAGTGAAGCGACTAGCACAGATACGCAGTATTTT
TRBJ1-5 TRBV7-6 - - CASSPQGGYFRNQPQHF TGTGCCAGCAGCCCCCAGGGAGGGTACTTCAGGAATCAGCCCCAGCATTTT
TRBJ2-7 TRBV11-2 - - CASSYDFYEQYF TGTGCCAGCAGTTACGACTTCTACGAGCAGTACTTC
TRBJ2-2 TRBV7-2 - - CASSLEGGMAGELFF TGTGCCAGCAGCCTAGAGGGCGGGATGGCCGGGGAGCTGTTTTTT
TRBJ1-6 TRBV7-3 TRBD1 - CASSASGGNSPLHF TGTGCCAGCAGCGCCTCAGGGGGAAATTCACCCCTCCACTTT
TRBJ2-1 TRBV29-1 - - CSVEGARSVVSNEQFF TGCAGCGTTGAAGGGGCGAGGAGCGTAGTTAGCAATGAGCAGTTCTTC
TRBJ2-7 TRBV12-3/TRBV12-4 - - CASSPPGGAFYEQYF TGTGCCAGCAGTCCCCCGGGCGGGGCGTTTTACGAGCAGTACTTC
TRBJ1-2 TRBV6-5 TRBD1 few CASRRQGNYGYTF TGTGCCAGCAGAAGACAGGGCAACTATGGCTACACCTTC
TRBJ2-5 TRBV11-2 - - CASSLVPTEETQYF TGTGCCAGCAGCTTAGTTCCGACAGAAGAGACCCAGTACTTC
TRBJ2-7 TRBV4-3 - few CASSQGLTDISYEQYF TGCGCCAGCAGCCAGGGATTGACAGATATCTCCTACGAGCAGTACTTC
TRBJ2-7 TRBV4-2 TRBD2 few CASSFSGRASIHEQYF TGTGCCAGCAGCTTTAGCGGGAGGGCCTCCATCCATGAGCAGTACTTC
TRBJ2-7 TRBV2 TRBD2 many CASSRERESYEQYF TGTGCCTCCTCGAGGGAGCGGGAGAGCTACGAGCAGTACTTC
TRBJ2-3 TRBV7-2 TRBD1 many CASSSWTGGVDTQYF TGTGCCAGCAGCTCTTGGACAGGGGGCGTCGATACGCAGTATTTT
TRBJ2-2 TRBV28 TRBD2 - CASSSGTTVASGELFF TGTGCCAGCAGTTCAGGGACTACAGTCGCTAGCGGGGAGCTGTTTTTT
TRBJ2-1 TRBV20-1 - - CSAPNYHEQFF TGCAGTGCTCCCAACTACCATGAGCAGTTCTTC
TRBJ2-7 TRBV2 - once CASQGPSKSYF TGTGCCAGTCAGGGACCCTCCAAGTCGTACTTC
TRBJ2-5 TRBV9 - - CASSKTGPLYQETQYF TGTGCCAGCAGCAAAACCGGACCACTATACCAAGAGACCCAGTACTTC
TRBJ2-7 TRBV20-1 TRBD2 - CSAKTSVLYEQYF TGCAGTGCAAAGACTAGCGTTCTCTACGAGCAGTACTTC
TRBJ2-1 TRBV18 - - CASSPPSLRDEQFF TGTGCCAGCTCACCACCCAGTTTGAGGGATGAGCAGTTCTTC
TRBJ2-7 TRBV7-2 - - CASSLRGSSLTYEQYF TGTGCCAGCAGCTTAAGAGGCTCATCCCTCACCTACGAGCAGTACTTC
TRBJ1-2 TRBV12-3/TRBV12-4 - - CASSLSPASLNYGYTF TGTGCCAGCAGTTTAAGTCCTGCGTCTCTAAACTATGGCTACACCTTC
TRBJ2-5 TRBV6-2/TRBV6-3 TRBD2 many CASSSGSETQYF TGTGCCAGCAGTAGCGGGAGTGAGACCCAGTACTTC
TRBJ2-5 TRBV7-2 TRBD1 - CASSLARTGGETQYF TGTGCCAGCAGCTTAGCGAGGACAGGGGGCGAGACCCAGTACTTC
TRBJ2-1 TRBV20-1 TRBD2 - CSARGLAAYNEQFF TGCAGTGCTAGAGGACTAGCGGCCTACAATGAGCAGTTCTTC
TRBJ2-7 TRBV3-1 - - CASSQNRENYEQYF TGTGCCAGCAGTCAGAATCGGGAGAACTACGAGCAGTACTTC
TRBJ2-7 TRBV11-1 - - CASSFHEGAYEQYF TGTGCCAGCAGCTTTCACGAGGGTGCGTACGAGCAGTACTTC
TRBJ2-7 TRBV7-8 - few CASSLVDREQYF TGTGCCAGCAGCTTAGTCGATCGCGAGCAGTACTTC
TRBJ2-3 TRBV2 - - CASSDSKRTDTQYF TGTGCCAGCAGTGATAGCAAGCGCACAGATACGCAGTATTTT
TRBJ2-3 TRBV7-2 - - CASTIKTLPSTDTQYF TGTGCCAGCACCATTAAGACCCTTCCTAGCACAGATACGCAGTATTTT
TRBJ2-7 TRBV7-2 - - CASSLSRASYEQYF TGTGCCAGCAGCTTATCCCGGGCGTCCTACGAGCAGTACTTC
TRBJ1-1 TRBV9 TRBD1 - CASSVGTGGATEAFF TGTGCCAGCAGCGTAGGGACAGGCGGGGCGACTGAAGCTTTCTTT
TRBJ2-7 TRBV5-6 TRBD2 - CASRFRTSGFYEQYF TGTGCCAGCAGATTTCGGACTAGCGGGTTCTACGAGCAGTACTTC
TRBJ2-5 TRBV7-2 - - CASSVSGLEETQYF TGTGCCAGCAGCGTCAGCGGGCTAGAAGAGACCCAGTACTTC
TRBJ1-2 TRBV6-6 - - CASSPLAVNYGYTF TGTGCCAGCAGTCCCCTCGCCGTCAACTATGGCTACACCTTC
TRBJ2-1 TRBV24-1 - - CATSDPRQGLYNEQFF TGTGCCACCAGTGATCCCCGACAAGGGCTCTACAATGAGCAGTTCTTC
TRBJ2-3 TRBV4-2 TRBD2 - CASSQLAGVAQYF TGTGCCAGCAGCCAACTAGCGGGAGTGGCGCAGTATTTT
TRBJ2-2 TRBV9 - - CASNRDLNTGELFF TGTGCCAGCAACCGGGACTTAAACACCGGGGAGCTGTTTTTT